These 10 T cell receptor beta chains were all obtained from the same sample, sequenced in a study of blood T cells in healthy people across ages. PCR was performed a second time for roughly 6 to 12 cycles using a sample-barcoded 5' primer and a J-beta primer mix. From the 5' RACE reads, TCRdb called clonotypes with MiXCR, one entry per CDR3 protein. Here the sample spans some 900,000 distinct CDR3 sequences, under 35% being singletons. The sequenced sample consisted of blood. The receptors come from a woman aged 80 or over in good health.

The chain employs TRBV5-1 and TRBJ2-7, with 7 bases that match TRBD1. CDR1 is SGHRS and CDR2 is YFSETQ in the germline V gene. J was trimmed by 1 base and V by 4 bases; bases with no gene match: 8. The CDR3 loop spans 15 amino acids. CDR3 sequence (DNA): TGCGCCAGCAGCCCCCGAGGCAGGGGGTCCTACGAGCAGTACTTC. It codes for CASSPRGRGSYEQYF.

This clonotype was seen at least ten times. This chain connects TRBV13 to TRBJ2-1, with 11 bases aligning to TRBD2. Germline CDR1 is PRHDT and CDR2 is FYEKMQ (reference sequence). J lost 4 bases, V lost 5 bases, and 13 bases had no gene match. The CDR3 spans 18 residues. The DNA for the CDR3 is TGTGCCAGCAGCGCACTAGCGGGGGCCCTTTATACTTACAATGAGCAGTTCTTC. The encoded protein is CASSALAGALYTYNEQFF.

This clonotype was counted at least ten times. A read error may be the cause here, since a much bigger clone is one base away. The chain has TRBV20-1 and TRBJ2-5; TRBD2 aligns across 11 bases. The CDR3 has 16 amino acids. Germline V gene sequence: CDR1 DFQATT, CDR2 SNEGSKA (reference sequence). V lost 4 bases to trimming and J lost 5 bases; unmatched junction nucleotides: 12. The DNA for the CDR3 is TGCAGTGCTAATCGTCCTAGCGGGGGGCGAAGGGAGACCCAGTACTTC. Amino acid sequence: CSANRPSGGRRETQYF.

The CDR3 reads CASSQGQGGMTGELFF. The CDR3 DNA is TGTGCCAGCAGCCAAGGACAGGGGGGCATGACCGGGGAGCTGTTTTTT. The V gene is TRBV11-2, the J gene TRBJ2-2; 10 nucleotides line up with TRBD1. Germline CDR1 and CDR2: SGHAT and FQNNGV. With V trimmed by 5 bases and J by 5 bases, 8 bases remained unmatched. This CDR3 is 16 amino acids long.

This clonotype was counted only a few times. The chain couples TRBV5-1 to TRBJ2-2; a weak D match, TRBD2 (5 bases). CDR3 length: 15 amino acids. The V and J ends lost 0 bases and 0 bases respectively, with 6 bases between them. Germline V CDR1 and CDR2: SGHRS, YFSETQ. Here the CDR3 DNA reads TGCGCCAGCAGCTTGGAGAGGGCGAACACCGGGGAGCTGTTTTTT. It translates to CASSLERANTGELFF.

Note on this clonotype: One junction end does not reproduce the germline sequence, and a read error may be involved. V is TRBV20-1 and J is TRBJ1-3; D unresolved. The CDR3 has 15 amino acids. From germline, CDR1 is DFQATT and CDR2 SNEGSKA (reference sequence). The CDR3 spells CSARYPSGAGNTVYF. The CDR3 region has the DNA TGCAGTGCTAGATACCCATCGGGAGCTGGAAACACCGTATATTTT.

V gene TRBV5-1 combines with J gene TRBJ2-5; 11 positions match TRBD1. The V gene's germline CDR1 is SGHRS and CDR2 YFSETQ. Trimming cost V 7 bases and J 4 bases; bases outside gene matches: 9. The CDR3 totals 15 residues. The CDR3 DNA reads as TGCGCCAGCGCCCCCCCGGGACAGGGGGGAGAGACCCAGTACTTC. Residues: CASAPPGQGGETQYF.

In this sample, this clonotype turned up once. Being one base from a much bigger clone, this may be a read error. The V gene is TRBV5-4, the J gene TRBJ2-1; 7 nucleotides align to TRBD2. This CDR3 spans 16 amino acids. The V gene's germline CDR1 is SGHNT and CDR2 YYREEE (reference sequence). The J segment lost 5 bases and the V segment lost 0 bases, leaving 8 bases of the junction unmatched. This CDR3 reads CASSLGAGTIDNEQFF. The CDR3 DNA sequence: TGTGCCAGCAGCTTGGGAGCGGGGACTATTGACAATGAGCAGTTCTTC.

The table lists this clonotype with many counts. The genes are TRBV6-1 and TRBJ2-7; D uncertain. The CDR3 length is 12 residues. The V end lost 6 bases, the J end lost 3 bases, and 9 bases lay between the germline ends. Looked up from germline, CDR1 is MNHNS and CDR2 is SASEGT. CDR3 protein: CASSHGRYEQYF. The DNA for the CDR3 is TGTGCCAGCAGCCACGGACGCTACGAGCAGTACTTC.

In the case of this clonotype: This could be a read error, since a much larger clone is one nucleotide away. In DNA, the CDR3 is TGCAGTGCTTCCCTGGGGGCTAGCTACACCTTC. Protein: CSASLGASYTF. This chain connects TRBV20-1 to TRBJ1-2; a possible D gene is TRBD1 (6 bases). V was pared by 5 bases and J by 9 bases, with 13 bases between. This CDR3 has 11 amino acids. In germline, CDR1 is DFQATT, CDR2 SNEGSKA (reference sequence).